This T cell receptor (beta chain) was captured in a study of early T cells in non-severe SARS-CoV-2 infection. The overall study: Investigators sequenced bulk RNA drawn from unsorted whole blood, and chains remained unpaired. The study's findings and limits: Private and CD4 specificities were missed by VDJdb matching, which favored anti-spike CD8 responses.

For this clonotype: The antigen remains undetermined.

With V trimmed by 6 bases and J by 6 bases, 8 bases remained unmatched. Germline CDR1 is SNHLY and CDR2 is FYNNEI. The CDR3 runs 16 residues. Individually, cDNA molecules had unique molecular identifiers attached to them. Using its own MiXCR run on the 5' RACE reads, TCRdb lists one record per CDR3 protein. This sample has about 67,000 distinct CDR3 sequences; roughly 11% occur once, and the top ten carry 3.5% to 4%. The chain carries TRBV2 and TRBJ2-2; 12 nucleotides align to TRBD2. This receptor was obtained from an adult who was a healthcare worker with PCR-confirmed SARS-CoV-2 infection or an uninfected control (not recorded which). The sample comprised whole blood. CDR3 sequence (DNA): TGTGCCAGCAGGGCCACTAGCGGGAGGCCCCCCGGGGAGCTGTTTTTT. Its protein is CASRATSGRPPGELFF.